This T cell receptor beta chain was recovered during a study of CD8+ T cells in alopecia areata. In the study overall: Transfer of skin from approximately 6-13-month-old C3H/HeJ graft donors with spontaneous alopecia was made to approximately 6-11-week-old female C3H/HeJ mice. Findings and limits, study-wide: Alphabeta T cells residing in normal skin are also sequenced in scalp samples. It was lesional scalp, especially alopecia totalis/universalis, that showed higher clonality than normal scalp.

RNA was extracted and reverse transcribed into cDNA as the sequencing template. Profiling relied on immunoSEQ multiplex PCR, and the TCRdb table lists in-frame clones only, not all of them. This repertoire holds roughly 110,000 clones, and none appear only once. Trimming took 5 bases from V and 0 from J; bases not matched to a gene: 7. The germline CDR1 and CDR2 sequences are NNHDY and SYVADS. This CDR3 is 17 amino acids long. This clone was counted only a few times. Its matching antigen is unknown. Genes here carry mouse names. From the germline J gene comes the end of the CDR3, since the read stops 4 residues before it.

Sequencing was carried out using lesional skin. This clonotype was sampled from a C3H/HeJ mouse with alopecia areata. The MHC haplotype of the strain is H2-k. V usage is TRBV13-3 and J usage is TRBJ2-3, with 12 positions matching TRBD2. CDR3 amino acids: CASSSDWGGSSAETLYF. The sequenced CDR3 bases are TGTGCCAGCAGCTCCGACTGGGGGGGCTCTAGTGCAGAA.